The clone carrying this T cell receptor (beta chain) has a single count. Its matching antigen is unknown. A much more abundant neighbour one base away suggests this may be a read error. The data were obtained in a study of glioma-infiltrating T cells. Study as a whole: Samples included WHO grade II oligodendrogliomas or astrocytomas and initial-diagnosis grade IV glioblastomas.

The CDR3 contains 14 residues. The germline CDR1 and CDR2 sequences are MNHEY and SMNVEV (reference sequence). Study observations and caveats: Non-neoplastic patients had below-expected tissue-blood divergence, while all gliomas exceeded expectation. A blood CDR3 motif signature was depleted in highly divergent patients.

Using RNA template, CDR3s of TCR alpha and beta were amplified with iRepertoire arm-PCR. For one-step reverse transcription and amplification, 100-400 ng of tissue mRNA or PBMC total RNA was used. TCRdb itself ran the multiplex PCR reads through MiXCR, one entry per CDR3 protein. The sample lists 300,000 to 400,000 distinct CDR3 sequences, around 38% seen once, with 12% in the top ten. The TCR was taken from a human donor with low-grade glioma or glioblastoma, undergoing nonglioma brain surgery, or in good health (not recorded which). The chain is built from TRBV27 and TRBJ1-6; D uncertain. The sample comprised glioma tissue, nonneoplastic brain tissue, or PBMCs (not recorded which). CDR3 DNA sequence: TGTGCCTGCAGCCCCTGGCAGTACAGCTCACCCCTCCACTTT. As protein: CACSPWQYSSPLHF.